This entry is about one T cell receptor (beta chain). This sample was included in a study of blood T cell repertoires in COVID-19. Looking at the study overall: Acute and convalescent COVID-19 specimens originated in the United States, Italy and Spain.

In the original processing: Estimation of nucleated cell counts was performed using reference gene primer amplification. Libraries were prepared by immunoSEQ multiplex PCR; TCRdb keeps only in-frame clonotypes and omits some of them. That table gives V, J and clone size, and the DNA gave D and trimming. The table lists over 100,000 clones, around 86% of them singletons. The CDR3 extends over 18 amino acids. Material for sequencing was peripheral blood. The genes are TRBV21-1 and TRBJ1-2; the DNA was not compared with TRBD1, the D call given in the table. TRBV21-1 is noted as a pseudogene. This clonotype was sampled from a man in his 70s with acute or convalescent COVID-19. The CDR3 here is CASSKGCTGRGANYGYTF. The CDR3, as DNA: TGTGCCAGCAGCAAAGGGTGTACAGGGCGAGGGGCTAACTATGGCTACACCTTC.